One and the same sample provided the 19 T cell receptor beta chains below, sequenced in a study of shared clonotypes between healthy human individuals. Repertoires were generated with immunoSEQ multiplex PCR, while TCRdb's copy carries only in-frame clones and drops some. The sample holds over a million clones, around 76% seen once. The sequencing sample was made of memory CD4+ T cells sorted from blood. The subset was: CD45RA-negative fraction. Receptor source: a man aged 18 to 29 in good health.

The chain has TRBV28 and TRBJ1-5; D gene unclear. Per germline, CDR1 MDHEN and CDR2 SYDVKM. V shed 6 bases and J shed 6 bases, with 12 bases lying between them. The CDR3 is 13 residues long. The CDR3 coding sequence is TGTGCCAGCAGACGGGTTGAGGGTCAGCCCCAGCATTTT. As protein: CASRRVEGQPQHF.

The chain uses TRBV29-1 and TRBJ2-7; D remains ambiguous. Looked up from germline, CDR1 is SQVTM and CDR2 is ANQGSEA. V was cut by 1 base and J by 0 bases, with 10 bases left in between. The CDR3 has 14 amino acids. The CDR3 DNA reads as TGCAGCGTTGAAGTTGATGGGAACTCCTACGAGCAGTACTTC. Its protein is CSVEVDGNSYEQYF.

The sample holds many counts of this clone. This chain uses TRBV7-9 with TRBJ2-1; 8 bases are shared with TRBD1. V trimming: 5 bases; J trimming: 4 bases; junction bases outside the gene matches: 10. Germline V lookup: CDR1 SEHNR, CDR2 FQNEAQ (reference sequence). There are 16 residues in the CDR3. The CDR3 sequence: CASSPLGRDRYNEQFF. CDR3 coding DNA: TGTGCCAGCAGCCCTCTCGGTAGGGACAGGTACAATGAGCAGTTCTTC.

This chain joins TRBV28 and TRBJ2-5; TRBD1 might be the D (7 bases). Germline CDR1 and CDR2: MDHEN and SYDVKM. The CDR3 is 13 amino acids. Deletions cut 7 bases from V and 9 bases from J, with 18 bases between. The DNA for the CDR3 is TGTGCCAGCATCTCCGGAGGGGGCAGGGCCCAGTACTTC. Its protein product is CASISGGGRAQYF.

The chain combines TRBV5-1 with TRBJ1-3; TRBD1 matches at 9 bases. Trimming at V came to 4 bases and at J to 1 base, leaving 6 bases not matched to a gene. The CDR3 is 16 amino acids. Germline-derived CDR1 and CDR2 are SGHRS and YFSETQ. The CDR3 DNA is TGCGCCAGCAGCCGGGACAGGGTAGATTCTGGAAACACCATATATTTT. As protein: CASSRDRVDSGNTIYF.

This sequence joins TRBV18 and TRBJ2-7; D gene ambiguous. The germline gives CDR1 KGHSH, CDR2 LQKENI. The CDR3 extends over 14 amino acids. Trimming stripped 2 bases from V and 1 base from J, with 9 bases between. The CDR3 is CASSPMPSSYEQYF. DNA of the CDR3: TGTGCCAGCTCACCAATGCCCAGTTCCTACGAGCAGTACTTC.

The chain recombines TRBV5-1 with TRBJ2-2; the D is unclear. V was clipped by 0 bases and J by 2 bases, with 8 bases between them. CDR1 and CDR2 (germline): SGHRS, YFSETQ. The CDR3 is 15 amino acids. The CDR3 nucleotides read TGCGCCAGCAGCTTGGCTGCAATTAACACCGGGGAGCTGTTTTTT. It translates to CASSLAAINTGELFF. The whole variable domain, filled in from reference TRBV5-1 and TRBJ2-2, reads KAGVTQTPRYLIKTRGQQVTLSCSPISGHRSVSWYQQTPGQGLQFLFEYFSETQRNKGNFPGRFSGRQFSNSRSEMNVSTLELGDSALYLCASSLAAINTGELFFGEGSRLTVL.

The chain joins TRBV19 to TRBJ2-3; 7 nucleotides align to TRBD2. The CDR3 loop spans 16 amino acids. After removal of 7 bases from V and 1 base from J, the junction contained 11 bases not matched to a gene. Germline V gives CDR1 LNHDA, CDR2 SQIVND (reference sequence). DNA of the CDR3: TGTGCCAGTAAACAAGCGGGGAGGGCCGGCACAGATACGCAGTATTTT. It specifies CASKQAGRAGTDTQYF. The full variable domain, its missing parts supplied by reference TRBV19 and TRBJ2-3, is DGGITQSPKYLFRKEGQNVTLSCEQNLNHDAMYWYRQDPGQGLRLIYYSQIVNDFQKGDIAEGYSVSREKKESFPLTVTSAQKNPTAFYLCASKQAGRAGTDTQYFGPGTRLTVL.

This clone appeared a single time. This chain links TRBV4-3 with TRBJ2-4, with D unclear. Germline V CDR1 and CDR2: LGHNA, YSLEER. V was trimmed by 0 bases and J by 4 bases, leaving 22 bases between them. CDR3 length: 19 amino acids. DNA for the CDR3: TGCGCCAGCAGCCAAGAGATTTTATCAGCATCAATCCAAAAAAACATTCAGTACTTC. Amino acids: CASSQEILSASIQKNIQYF.

The J gene is TRBJ2-1, the V gene TRBV7-3; weak D call: TRBD1 (5 bases). Per the germline V gene, CDR1 is SGHTA and CDR2 is FQGTGA. This CDR3 is built from 18 residues. The V gene lost 5 bases and the J gene lost 4 bases, with 24 bases spanning the gap. The CDR3 sequence: CASSPKSGQGLGYNEQFF. The CDR3 DNA reads TGTGCCAGCAGCCCAAAAAGTGGACAAGGGTTGGGTTACAATGAGCAGTTCTTC.

The rearrangement joins TRBV28 to TRBJ1-3; 8 bases fit TRBD1. The CDR3 is 17 amino acids. J was trimmed by 3 bases and V by 8 bases; bases with no gene match: 15. Germline V CDR1 and CDR2: MDHEN, SYDVKM. The CDR3 here is CASGGTGAYIRGNTIYF. The CDR3 nucleotides read TGTGCCAGCGGCGGGACAGGAGCATACATACGTGGAAACACCATATATTTT.

The chain carries TRBV5-1 and TRBJ2-4, with D perhaps TRBD1 (6 bases). V gave up 4 bases and J gave up 7 bases, with 18 bases separating them. CDR1 SGHRS and CDR2 YFSETQ come from the germline V gene. This CDR3 region has 15 residues. CDR3 sequence: CASSGTQGSRNIQYF. CDR3 DNA: TGCGCCAGCAGCGGAACTCAGGGGAGTAGGAACATTCAGTACTTC.

The chain joins TRBV18 to TRBJ1-1; possibly TRBD1 for D (5 bases). CDR3 size: 15 residues. V lost 2 bases to trimming and J lost 4 bases, with 14 bases between them. Looked up from germline, CDR1 is KGHSH and CDR2 is LQKENI. For the CDR3, the DNA is TGTGCCAGCTCACCAGGGGGGTCCCTCAGCACTGAAGCTTTCTTT. It translates to CASSPGGSLSTEAFF.

The chain couples TRBV30 to TRBJ1-1; 11 bases match TRBD1. Germline trimming cut 4 bases from V and 0 bases from J; bases unmatched to any gene: 10. The germline CDR1 and CDR2 sequences are GTSNPN and SVGIG (reference sequence). The CDR3 loop spans 17 amino acids. CDR3 sequence (DNA): TGTGCCTGGACTTGGGGACAGGGGGGATCCATGAACACTGAAGCTTTCTTT. This sequence encodes CAWTWGQGGSMNTEAFF.

The count of this clone is one. The chain is built from TRBV5-1 and TRBJ1-1; no clear D gene. Germline lookup yields CDR1 SGHRS and CDR2 YFSETQ. Trimming took 0 bases from V and 4 from J, leaving 19 bases between them. The CDR3 spans 17 residues. The CDR3 DNA sequence: TGCGCCAGCAGCTTGGTGGGGTTGTCAAGCCCCAGCACTGAAGCTTTCTTT. The encoded protein is CASSLVGLSSPSTEAFF.

This clone has a single count. In the same sample, other DNA sequences code for this CDR3. The CDR3 region has the DNA TGCGCCAGCAGCCAATCCGGGACAGGCAATCAGCCCCAGCATTTT. It yields the protein CASSQSGTGNQPQHF. The chain combines TRBV4-1 with TRBJ1-5, with 7 bases aligning to TRBD1. The V gene's germline CDR1 is MGHRA and CDR2 YSYEKL. This CDR3 has 15 amino acids. The J segment lost 2 bases and the V segment lost 2 bases, leaving 3 bases of the junction unmatched.

The genes are TRBV5-1 and TRBJ2-1; 9 positions agree with TRBD1. Germline assignment: CDR1 SGHRS and CDR2 YFSETQ. The CDR3 spans 16 residues. The V gene end was trimmed by 3 bases and the J gene end by 6 bases; junction bases not matched to a gene: 10. CDR3 protein: CASSYDRDRVSNEQFF. CDR3 nucleotides: TGCGCCAGCAGCTACGACCGGGACAGGGTGAGCAATGAGCAGTTCTTC.

This clone was detected ten times or more. The V and J genes are TRBV19 and TRBJ2-3; D gene unclear. The CDR3 has 12 residues. Trimming removed 3 bases at V and 2 bases at J, with 3 bases between. The germline V gene encodes CDR1 LNHDA and CDR2 SQIVND (reference sequence). The CDR3 loop is CASSISTDTQYF. For the CDR3, the DNA is TGTGCCAGTAGTATCTCCACAGATACGCAGTATTTT. The entire variable domain, with the rest obtained from reference TRBV19 and TRBJ2-3, is as follows: DGGITQSPKYLFRKEGQNVTLSCEQNLNHDAMYWYRQDPGQGLRLIYYSQIVNDFQKGDIAEGYSVSREKKESFPLTVTSAQKNPTAFYLCASSISTDTQYFGPGTRLTVL.

This chain uses TRBV7-9 with TRBJ2-3; 11 bases fit TRBD2. The CDR3 covers 15 residues. CDR1 is SEHNR and CDR2 is FQNEAQ in the germline V gene (reference sequence). V lost 1 base and J lost 6; bases outside the gene matches: 3. CDR3 protein: CASSLGSSGRDTQYF. Here the CDR3 DNA reads TGTGCCAGCAGCTTAGGATCTAGCGGGAGGGATACGCAGTATTTT.